The 22 T cell receptor beta chains given below trace back to one sample, sequenced in a study of cytomegalovirus exposure and HLA in healthy donors. Primers included in the PCR were 60 Vbeta and 13 Jbeta primers. Produced via immunoSEQ multiplex PCR; TCRdb's table is partial and in-frame only. The sample shows 200,000 to 250,000 clones, more than 65% of them seen only once. Material: PBMCs. Receptors were obtained from a man aged 45-60 years in good health and CMV-seronegative.

V is TRBV6-6 and J is TRBJ2-1; 7 bases agree with TRBD2. Germline loops: CDR1 MNHNY, CDR2 SVGAGI (reference sequence). The CDR3 sequence is 15 residues long. The V segment lost 4 bases and the J segment 10 bases; nucleotides outside the gene matches: 13. The CDR3 region is CASSLAGPSFSEQFF. As DNA, the CDR3 is TGTGCCAGCAGTTTAGCGGGCCCATCCTTCTCGGAGCAGTTCTTC.

This clone has only one observation. The chain carries TRBV6-6 and TRBJ2-7, with 9 nucleotides matching TRBD2. Trimming at V came to 2 bases and at J to 0 bases, leaving 2 bases not matched to a gene. The CDR3 covers 15 residues. Germline CDR1 is MNHNY and CDR2 is SVGAGI (reference sequence). This CDR3 reads CASSYRREGSYEQYF. The CDR3 nucleotides are TGTGCCAGCAGTTACAGGCGGGAGGGCTCCTACGAGCAGTACTTC.

V and J are TRBV6-1 and TRBJ2-5, with TRBD2 identical over 8 bases. The germline gives CDR1 MNHNS, CDR2 SASEGT. This CDR3 has 15 amino acids. J was trimmed by 4 bases and V by 6 bases; bases with no gene match: 10. The CDR3 protein is CASSPPGRGRETQYF. Written as DNA, the CDR3 is TGTGCCAGCAGCCCCCCCGGGAGGGGAAGAGAGACCCAGTACTTC.

The V and J genes are TRBV28 and TRBJ1-5, with 9 bases that match TRBD1. V shed 8 bases and J 1 base; nucleotides not matched to a gene: 12. Per the germline V gene, CDR1 is MDHEN and CDR2 is SYDVKM. The CDR3 has 17 residues. This chain's CDR3 is CASLGGTGKVSNQPQHF. The CDR3 bases are TGTGCCAGCTTAGGAGGGACAGGGAAGGTGAGCAATCAGCCCCAGCATTTT.

The CDR3 region is CASSPPHGTGAYEQYF. The DNA of the CDR3 is TGTGCCAGCAGCCCTCCTCACGGGACAGGGGCCTACGAGCAGTACTTC. The V and J genes are TRBV7-9 and TRBJ2-7, with TRBD1 matching over 10 bases. Germline V CDR1 and CDR2: SEHNR, FQNEAQ (reference sequence). With 5 bases clipped from V and 2 bases from J, the junction kept 9 bases outside the gene matches. The CDR3 contains 16 residues.

The chain is built from TRBV6-5 and TRBJ2-1; the D gene is possibly TRBD1 (6 bases). The V gene's germline CDR1 is MNHEY and CDR2 SVGAGI. The length of the CDR3 is 16 residues. Trimming took 4 bases from V and 4 from J, leaving 17 bases between them. The CDR3 sequence: CASSFFPGQGYNEQFF. In nucleotides, the CDR3 is TGTGCCAGCAGTTTTTTCCCGGGACAAGGGTACAATGAGCAGTTCTTC.

The chain is built from TRBV9 and TRBJ2-3; TRBD1 is a possible D gene (6 bases). The CDR3 spans 16 residues. Germline V lookup: CDR1 SGDLS, CDR2 YYNGEE. Trimming shortened V by 2 bases and J by 1 base, and 14 bases separated the two germline ends. The CDR3 DNA is TGTGCCAGCAGCGTCGATCCGGGACACGGCACAGATACGCAGTATTTT. Its protein product is CASSVDPGHGTDTQYF.

The chain combines TRBV6-5 with TRBJ2-3; possibly TRBD2 for D (7 bases). CDR3 length: 14 residues. Trimming took off 7 bases at V and 3 bases at J, with 14 bases between the two ends. Germline CDR1 is MNHEY and CDR2 is SVGAGI. The CDR3 DNA is TGTGCCAGCACCCGAGGGAGGGGGACAGATACGCAGTATTTT. Translation: CASTRGRGTDTQYF.

The chain recombines TRBV5-4 with TRBJ2-3; TRBD2 matches at 8 bases. The CDR3 is 16 residues long. Per the germline V gene, CDR1 is SGHNT and CDR2 is YYREEE (reference sequence). The V segment lost 3 bases and the J segment 2 bases; nucleotides outside the gene matches: 8. This CDR3 reads CASSSRVAGFTDTQYF. The CDR3 nucleotides are TGTGCCAGCAGCTCCCGGGTAGCGGGGTTCACAGATACGCAGTATTTT.

The V call is TRBV29-1, the J call TRBJ2-7; possibly TRBD2 for D (6 bases). Germline V gene lookup returns CDR1 SQVTM and CDR2 ANQGSEA. V gave up 7 bases and J gave up 0 bases, with 13 bases separating them. The CDR3 is 13 amino acids. The CDR3 sequence: CSAVGGSSYEQYF. CDR3 nucleotide sequence: TGCAGCGCGGTTGGGGGGAGCTCCTACGAGCAGTACTTC.

The chain links TRBV11-2 to TRBJ2-4, with TRBD1 matching 11 bases. The CDR3 is 15 residues long. From germline, CDR1 is SGHAT and CDR2 FQNNGV. With 4 bases clipped from V and 3 bases from J, the junction kept 2 bases outside the gene matches. The CDR3 DNA sequence: TGTGCCAGCAGCTCGGACAGGGGGCGCAAAAACATTCAGTACTTC. Translating gives CASSSDRGRKNIQYF.

This rearrangement joins TRBV11-3 to TRBJ2-2; D might be TRBD2 (5 bases). Germline-derived CDR1 and CDR2 are SGHNT and YENEEA. The CDR3 has 14 amino acids. V lost 4 bases to trimming and J lost 8 bases, with 14 bases between them. The CDR3 spells CASSSNLASGELFF. The CDR3 DNA reads as TGTGCCAGCAGCTCCAATCTAGCATCTGGGGAGCTGTTTTTT.

This sequence joins TRBV19 and TRBJ2-5; 9 bases line up with TRBD2. The J segment lost 5 bases and the V segment lost 7 bases, leaving 11 bases of the junction unmatched. The CDR3 is made up of 15 amino acids. Per germline, CDR1 LNHDA and CDR2 SQIVND (reference sequence). The CDR3 is CASTEGSGSLETQYF. The CDR3 bases are TGTGCCAGTACCGAAGGTAGCGGGAGTTTGGAGACCCAGTACTTC.

Comment on this clone: At one boundary the junction diverges from the germline segment, which might be a read error. This rearrangement joins TRBV7-2 to TRBJ1-2; D is ambiguous. CDR3 length: 15 amino acids. Germline loops: CDR1 SGHTA, CDR2 FQGNSA. CDR3 region: CASRLGPQSNYGYTF. In nucleotides, the CDR3 is TGTGCCAGCCGCTTAGGGCCCCAATCCAACTATGGCTACACCTTC. The full variable domain, in which reference TRBV7-2 and TRBJ1-2 provide the parts outside the CDR3, is GAGVSQSPSNKVTEKGKDVELRCDPISGHTALYWYRQSLGQGLEFLIYFQGNSAPDKSGLPSDRFSAERTGGSVSTLTIQRTQQEDSAVYLCASRLGPQSNYGYTFGSGTRLTVV.

A remark on this clone: One junction end disagrees with the germline gene, perhaps due to a read error. V usage is TRBV7-9 and J usage is TRBJ2-1, with D perhaps TRBD1 (5 bases). Germline-derived CDR1 and CDR2 are SEHNR and FQNEAQ (reference sequence). The CDR3 sequence is 15 residues long. The CDR3 sequence is CSSSLGRGSYNEQFF. CDR3 DNA sequence: TGTTCCAGCAGCTTAGGAAGGGGCTCCTACAATGAGCAGTTCTTC.

V is TRBV7-9 and J is TRBJ1-1, with D maybe TRBD1 (6 bases). This CDR3 spans 16 amino acids. V was cut by 1 base and J by 5 bases, with 17 bases left in between. Germline V gives CDR1 SEHNR, CDR2 FQNEAQ (reference sequence). The DNA of the CDR3 is TGTGCCAGCAGCTTAGTGGGGTACAGGGTTTCTACTGAAGCTTTCTTT. Residues: CASSLVGYRVSTEAFF.

The chain carries TRBV30 and TRBJ1-6; TRBD1 is a possible D gene (6 bases). V dropped 3 bases and J dropped 6 bases, with 18 bases sitting between them. The CDR3 length is 16 residues. Per the germline V gene, CDR1 is GTSNPN and CDR2 is SVGIG (reference sequence). CDR3 in amino acids: CAWRDSKTGPNSPLHF. The CDR3 nucleotides are TGTGCCTGGAGGGACTCTAAAACAGGGCCTAATTCACCCCTCCACTTT.

V is TRBV27 and J is TRBJ1-2; no clear D gene. V lost 5 bases and J lost 3, with 16 bases in between. Germline CDR1 MNHEY, CDR2 SMNVEV (reference sequence). The CDR3 runs to 15 residues. The chain's CDR3 is CASSPRTWGDYGYTF. CDR3 bases: TGTGCCAGCAGTCCCCGGACGTGGGGAGACTATGGCTACACCTTC.

A few counts support this clone. V is TRBV6-5 and J is TRBJ2-7, with a weak D call TRBD1 (6 bases). Between the trimmed V and J ends, which lost 6 bases and 7 bases, there was a span of 19 bases. Per germline, CDR1 MNHEY and CDR2 SVGAGI. CDR3 length: 14 amino acids. The CDR3 region is CASSINTRGGEQYF. DNA for the CDR3: TGTGCCAGCAGCATAAACACCAGGGGTGGGGAGCAGTACTTC.

The count of this clone is one. Other DNA sequences in this specimen translate into the identical CDR3. The rearrangement joins TRBV7-9 to TRBJ2-7, with D possibly being TRBD1 (5 bases). This CDR3 has 14 residues. Germline-derived CDR1 and CDR2 are SEHNR and FQNEAQ (reference sequence). The germline V and J ends were trimmed by 4 bases and 1 base, with 11 bases remaining between them. The CDR3 spells CASSSGQGSYEQYF. The CDR3 DNA reads as TGTGCCAGCAGCTCCGGACAAGGGTCCTACGAGCAGTACTTC.

The chain is built from TRBV18 and TRBJ1-2; weak D call: TRBD1 (5 bases). Germline values: CDR1 KGHSH, CDR2 LQKENI. This CDR3 region has 15 residues. The V end was cut by 1 base, the J end by 3 bases, with 12 bases between. The CDR3 DNA reads as TGTGCCAGCTCACCACGACTGGACACCGACTATGGCTACACCTTC. Its translation: CASSPRLDTDYGYTF.

V usage is TRBV29-1 and J usage is TRBJ2-1; 7 bases match TRBD2. Germline V gene data show CDR1 as SQVTM and CDR2 as ANQGSEA. Trimming cost V 6 bases and J 6 bases; bases outside gene matches: 8. CDR3 length equals 13 residues. The CDR3 sequence is CSVNGLVSNEQFF. DNA of the CDR3: TGCAGCGTAAATGGACTAGTAAGCAATGAGCAGTTCTTC.